This passage covers 18 T cell receptor beta chains from one sample sequenced in a study of cytomegalovirus exposure and HLA in healthy donors. 60 Vbeta and 13 Jbeta primers were used in PCR. TCRdb's table, derived via immunoSEQ multiplex PCR, lists solely in-frame clones and lacks some. The table has 160,000 or so clones, 60% to 80% seen once; the top ten hold 6.3%. Material for sequencing was PBMCs. The receptors come from a man in his forties in good health and CMV-seropositive.

V gene TRBV6-4 combines with J gene TRBJ2-3, with TRBD1 identical over 10 bases. Germline CDR1 MRHNA, CDR2 SNTAGT. The J segment lost 0 bases and the V segment lost 3 bases, leaving 0 bases of the junction unmatched. The CDR3 contains 15 residues. The CDR3 here is CASSEGQGSTDTQYF. CDR3 DNA: TGTGCCAGCAGTGAGGGACAGGGGAGCACAGATACGCAGTATTTT.

J is TRBJ2-7 and V is TRBV9, with D possibly being TRBD1 (6 bases). Germline V lookup: CDR1 SGDLS, CDR2 YYNGEE. This CDR3 spans 16 amino acids. V gave up 0 bases and J gave up 5 bases, with 18 bases separating them. CDR3 protein: CASSVGSTGIMHEQYF. The CDR3 bases are TGTGCCAGCAGCGTAGGTTCGACAGGAATAATGCACGAGCAGTACTTC. Filled out from reference TRBV9 and TRBJ2-7, the complete variable domain reads DSGVTQTPKHLITATGQRVTLRCSPRSGDLSVYWYQQSLDQGLQFLIQYYNGEERAKGNILERFSAQQFPDLHSELNLSSLELGDSALYFCASSVGSTGIMHEQYFGPGTRLTVT.

V usage is TRBV15 and J usage is TRBJ1-5; tentative D call: TRBD1 (5 bases). Germline V lookup: CDR1 LNHNV, CDR2 YYDKDF (reference sequence). V was pared by 3 bases and J by 0 bases, with 18 bases between. The CDR3 totals 18 residues. CDR3 region: CATSRPPDSAYSNQPQHF. CDR3 in DNA: TGTGCCACCAGCAGGCCCCCCGACAGTGCCTATAGCAATCAGCCCCAGCATTTT.

To note about this clone: An end of the junction differs from the germline gene, which may be a read error. This chain joins TRBV28 and TRBJ2-4; D perhaps matches TRBD2 (6 bases). This CDR3 spans 11 amino acids. Germline CDR1 and CDR2: MDHEN and SYDVKM. In DNA, the CDR3 is TGTACCAGCGGGCAGGAAAACATTCAGTACTTC. Amino acids: CTSGQENIQYF.

This clone was observed a handful of times. In nucleotides, the CDR3 is TGTGCCAGCAATCCGGACGGGAGCTCTGGAAACACCATATATTTT. Amino acids: CASNPDGSSGNTIYF. The chain uses TRBV6-6 and TRBJ1-3; D is unclear. This CDR3 region has 15 residues. V was shortened by 7 bases and J by 0 bases, with 13 bases between the two germline ends. The germline gives CDR1 MNHNY, CDR2 SVGAGI (reference sequence).

This chain uses TRBV27 with TRBJ1-1, with a weak D call TRBD1 (6 bases). The CDR3 has 14 residues. Germline V lookup: CDR1 MNHEY, CDR2 SMNVEV (reference sequence). The germline V and J ends were trimmed by 2 bases and 4 bases, with 11 bases remaining between them. CDR3 nucleotide sequence: TGTGCCAGCAGTTTAAAAACAGGGCCCACTGAAGCTTTCTTT. Amino acids: CASSLKTGPTEAFF.

The rearrangement uses TRBV7-6 and TRBJ2-3; 8 bases are a match to TRBD1. The length of the CDR3 is 15 residues. With 5 bases clipped from V and 2 bases from J, the junction kept 6 bases outside the gene matches. Per germline, CDR1 SGHVS and CDR2 FNYEAQ. The chain's CDR3 is CASSGRQGNTDTQYF. The CDR3 bases are TGTGCCAGCAGCGGACGACAGGGGAACACAGATACGCAGTATTTT. Drawing the rest from reference TRBV7-6 and TRBJ2-3, the complete variable domain is GAGVSQSPRYKVTKRGQDVALRCDPISGHVSLYWYRQALGQGPEFLTYFNYEAQQDKSGLPNDRFSAERPEGSISTLTIQRTEQRDSAMYRCASSGRQGNTDTQYFGPGTRLTVL.

The rearrangement joins TRBV13 to TRBJ2-7; perhaps TRBD2 as D (6 bases). Looked up from germline, CDR1 is PRHDT and CDR2 is FYEKMQ (reference sequence). V lost 4 bases and J 3 bases, leaving 16 bases between the germline ends. This CDR3 has 15 amino acids. The CDR3: CASSSSGGNVYEQYF. The CDR3, as DNA: TGTGCCAGCAGCTCCTCCGGAGGGAACGTCTACGAGCAGTACTTC.

V is TRBV5-1 and J is TRBJ2-1, with a possible D match to TRBD2 (7 bases). The CDR3 extends over 18 amino acids. Per germline, CDR1 SGHRS and CDR2 YFSETQ. V dropped 7 bases and J dropped 4 bases, with 27 bases sitting between them. DNA of the CDR3: TGCGCCAGCTCGGGGGGCAGTGGGAACCCCGGGGTTTACAATGAGCAGTTCTTC. This sequence encodes CASSGGSGNPGVYNEQFF. The whole variable domain, remainder taken from reference TRBV5-1 and TRBJ2-1, is KAGVTQTPRYLIKTRGQQVTLSCSPISGHRSVSWYQQTPGQGLQFLFEYFSETQRNKGNFPGRFSGRQFSNSRSEMNVSTLELGDSALYLCASSGGSGNPGVYNEQFFGPGTRLTVL.

The chain couples TRBV11-3 to TRBJ2-1; maybe TRBD2 (5 bases). Germline CDR1 and CDR2: SGHNT and YENEEA. V lost 1 base, J lost 7 bases, and 14 bases lay in between. The CDR3 is 15 residues long. CDR3 in DNA: TGTGCCAGCAGCTTAGGAGAGGGCCTCAGAAATGAGCAGTTCTTC. This translates into CASSLGEGLRNEQFF.

On this clone itself: One end of the junction fails to match germline, which may point to a read error. This sequence joins TRBV7-9 and TRBJ2-6, with D perhaps TRBD1 (5 bases). CDR3 length: 14 residues. Germline V gene lookup returns CDR1 SEHNR and CDR2 FQNEAQ (reference sequence). CDR3 nucleotides: TGTGCCAGCAGCCAAACGTCTGGGGCCAACGGCCTGACTTTC. Translated: CASSQTSGANGLTF.

The V and J genes are TRBV11-3 and TRBJ1-1; D is unclear. V dropped 3 bases and J dropped 0 bases, with 5 bases sitting between them. Germline assignment: CDR1 SGHNT and CDR2 YENEEA. There are 13 residues in the CDR3. The CDR3 loop reads CASSFGLNTEAFF. The CDR3 bases are TGTGCCAGCAGCTTCGGGTTGAACACTGAAGCTTTCTTT. The whole variable domain, remainder taken from reference TRBV11-3 and TRBJ1-1, is EAGVVQSPRYKIIEKKQPVAFWCNPISGHNTLYWYLQNLGQGPELLIRYENEEAVDDSQLPKDRFSAERLKGVDSTLKIQPAELGDSAVYLCASSFGLNTEAFFGQGTRLTVV.

The gene calls are TRBV7-2 and TRBJ2-1; 7 nucleotides match TRBD2. Germline trimming cut 5 bases from V and 6 bases from J; bases unmatched to any gene: 10. CDR1 is SGHTA, CDR2 FQGNSA, per germline. The CDR3 consists of 15 residues. CDR3 DNA sequence: TGTGCCAGCAGCCCCTGGGCTAGCGGATTCAATGAGCAGTTCTTC. This codes for CASSPWASGFNEQFF.

The chain couples TRBV2 to TRBJ2-5, with 11 bases that match TRBD1. The J call may not be correct, given that the DNA end is closer to TRBJ2-7. The CDR3 totals 14 residues. The germline gives CDR1 SNHLY, CDR2 FYNNEI. As DNA, the CDR3 is TGTGCCAGCAGCCCGCAGGGGACAGGGGGCGAGCAGTACTTC. This gives the protein CASSPQGTGGEQYF.

The rearrangement links TRBV5-1 to TRBJ1-2, with TRBD1 as a possible D gene (6 bases). Deletions cut 4 bases from V and 2 bases from J, with 18 bases between. CDR1 is SGHRS and CDR2 is YFSETQ in the germline V gene. The CDR3 is made up of 16 amino acids. CDR3 sequence (DNA): TGCGCCAGCAGCGGGCCCCCACAGGGTACGAACTATGGCTACACCTTC. This translates into CASSGPPQGTNYGYTF.

This sequence joins TRBV15 and TRBJ1-2, with TRBD1 matching 8 bases. Germline-derived CDR1 and CDR2 are LNHNV and YYDKDF (reference sequence). CDR3 length: 13 residues. With 2 bases clipped from V and 7 bases from J, the junction kept 3 bases outside the gene matches. CDR3 DNA sequence: TGTGCCACCAGCAGACAGGGGGCGAGTGGCTACACCTTC. This encodes CATSRQGASGYTF.

The rearrangement links TRBV6-1 to TRBJ1-1; 7 positions agree with TRBD1. Germline V gene data show CDR1 as MNHNS and CDR2 as SASEGT. CDR3 length: 14 residues. With 5 bases clipped from V and 1 base from J, the junction kept 4 bases outside the gene matches. The CDR3 spells CASSPGQTNTEAFF. DNA for the CDR3: TGTGCCAGCAGTCCGGGACAGACGAACACTGAAGCTTTCTTT.

V and J are TRBV19 and TRBJ1-5, with a possible D match to TRBD1 (5 bases). Germline loops: CDR1 LNHDA, CDR2 SQIVND (reference sequence). Trimming removed 8 bases at V and 2 bases at J, with 16 bases between. CDR3 length: 15 residues. The CDR3: CASQRGLNGNQPQHF. The CDR3 nucleotides are TGTGCCAGTCAGCGGGGCTTAAACGGCAATCAGCCCCAGCATTTT.